Listed below are T cell receptor beta chains from one sample, sequenced in a study of blood T cells in healthy people across ages. TCRdb independently ran MiXCR on the 5' RACE reads; one entry per CDR3 protein. The top ten clones hold 15% to 20% of a sample with approximately 1,100,000 distinct CDR3 sequences, less than 50% of them seen once. Material for sequencing was blood. Receptor source: a woman aged 55 to 70 in good health. Each CDR3 is given with its conserved first and last residue. A D gene is named only where the DNA matches it firmly. For some rows the clone size is stated as once, few or many, or as a class when expanded; others skip it.

v_gene: TRBV20-1
j_gene: TRBJ2-1
len: 14
d_gene: NA
abundance: NA
CDR3aa: CSAVRGGSNNEQFF
CDR3nt: TGCAGTGCTGTGCGAGGTGGGAGCAACAATGAGCAGTTCTTC

v_gene: TRBV20-1
j_gene: TRBJ1-4
len: 16
d_gene: NA
abundance: few
CDR3aa: CSAPDRIPSGNEKLFF
CDR3nt: TGCAGTGCTCCGGACAGAATACCCTCTGGAAATGAAAAACTGTTTTTT

v_gene: TRBV6-5
j_gene: TRBJ1-6
len: 16
d_gene: TRBD1
abundance: NA
CDR3aa: CASSYTGTGLNSPLHF
CDR3nt: TGTGCCAGCAGTTACACCGGGACAGGGTTAAATTCACCCCTCCACTTT

v_gene: TRBV10-3
j_gene: TRBJ2-7
len: 14
d_gene: NA
abundance: NA
CDR3aa: CAISDLRSSYEQYF
CDR3nt: TGTGCCATCAGTGACTTGCGGTCATCCTACGAGCAGTACTTC

v_gene: TRBV9
j_gene: TRBJ2-1
len: 16
d_gene: NA
abundance: NA
CDR3aa: CASSVSPQASYNEQFF
CDR3nt: TGTGCCAGCAGCGTAAGTCCGCAGGCGTCCTACAATGAGCAGTTCTTC

v_gene: TRBV14
j_gene: TRBJ2-7
len: 17
d_gene: TRBD2
abundance: NA
CDR3aa: CASSQEPEFSGTYEQYF
CDR3nt: TGTGCCAGCAGCCAAGAACCCGAATTTAGCGGGACCTACGAGCAGTACTTC

v_gene: TRBV6-5
j_gene: TRBJ2-7
len: 14
d_gene: TRBD2
abundance: few
CDR3aa: CASSQSGIGGEQYF
CDR3nt: TGTGCCAGCAGTCAAAGCGGGATAGGTGGCGAGCAGTACTTC

v_gene: TRBV20-1
j_gene: TRBJ2-3
len: 13
d_gene: NA
abundance: few
CDR3aa: CSGQGGSTDTQYF
CDR3nt: TGCAGTGGGCAAGGTGGGAGCACAGATACGCAGTATTTT

v_gene: TRBV5-1
j_gene: TRBJ1-6
len: 17
d_gene: TRBD1
abundance: NA
CDR3aa: CASSFDHGTGVNSPLHF
CDR3nt: TGCGCCAGCAGCTTCGACCACGGGACAGGGGTGAATTCACCCCTCCACTTT

v_gene: TRBV10-3
j_gene: TRBJ2-2
len: 16
d_gene: NA
abundance: NA
CDR3aa: CAISDPITANTGELFF
CDR3nt: TGTGCCATCAGTGACCCTATTACCGCGAACACCGGGGAGCTGTTTTTT

v_gene: TRBV24-1
j_gene: TRBJ2-7
len: 15
d_gene: NA
abundance: NA
CDR3aa: CATSDTRALLYEQYF
CDR3nt: TGTGCCACCAGTGATACTAGGGCCCTCCTCTACGAGCAGTACTTC

v_gene: TRBV10-3
j_gene: TRBJ2-3
len: 16
d_gene: TRBD1
abundance: NA
CDR3aa: CAISDPDRGLADTQYF
CDR3nt: TGTGCCATCAGTGACCCGGACAGGGGTTTGGCAGATACGCAGTATTTT

v_gene: TRBV20-1
j_gene: TRBJ2-3
len: 16
d_gene: NA
abundance: NA
CDR3aa: CSARDQGRVRTDTQYF
CDR3nt: TGCAGTGCTAGAGATCAGGGACGGGTGCGCACAGATACGCAGTATTTT

v_gene: TRBV5-1
j_gene: TRBJ2-1
len: 15
d_gene: TRBD2
abundance: few
CDR3aa: CASSLTSEPYNEQFF
CDR3nt: TGCGCCAGCAGCTTAACTAGCGAGCCCTACAATGAGCAGTTCTTC

v_gene: TRBV20-1
j_gene: TRBJ2-7
len: 13
d_gene: NA
abundance: few
CDR3aa: CSARGQRAYEQYF
CDR3nt: TGCAGTGCTAGGGGACAGCGGGCCTACGAGCAGTACTTC

v_gene: TRBV11-2
j_gene: TRBJ2-1
len: 15
d_gene: TRBD2
abundance: NA
CDR3aa: CASSSISGDYNEQFF
CDR3nt: TGTGCCAGCAGCTCAATTAGCGGGGATTACAATGAGCAGTTCTTC

v_gene: TRBV7-9
j_gene: TRBJ2-3
len: 15
d_gene: NA
abundance: once
CDR3aa: CASSLATDRPDTQYF
CDR3nt: TGTGCCAGCAGCTTAGCGACCGACCGCCCAGATACGCAGTATTTT

v_gene: TRBV6-5
j_gene: TRBJ2-1
len: 21
d_gene: TRBD1
abundance: NA
CDR3aa: CASSYRSGVQGARGSHNEQFF
CDR3nt: TGTGCCAGCAGCTACCGATCGGGCGTGCAGGGGGCGCGGGGAAGCCACAATGAGCAGTTCTTC

v_gene: TRBV10-3
j_gene: TRBJ2-3
len: 17
d_gene: TRBD2
abundance: once
CDR3aa: CAISDPASGGGTDTQYF
CDR3nt: TGTGCCATCAGTGACCCAGCTAGCGGGGGGGGCACAGATACGCAGTATTTT

v_gene: TRBV6-2/TRBV6-3
j_gene: TRBJ2-7
len: 15
d_gene: TRBD1
abundance: few
CDR3aa: CASSYGDRVDHEQYF
CDR3nt: TGTGCCAGCAGTTACGGGGACAGGGTGGACCACGAGCAGTACTTC

v_gene: TRBV20-1
j_gene: TRBJ2-7
len: 15
d_gene: NA
abundance: few
CDR3aa: CSATHDPGPRGEQYF
CDR3nt: TGCAGTGCTACACACGACCCGGGACCCCGGGGGGAGCAGTACTTC

v_gene: TRBV29-1
j_gene: TRBJ2-5
len: 14
d_gene: NA
abundance: few
CDR3aa: CSVEANRVKETQYF
CDR3nt: TGCAGCGTTGAGGCCAACAGGGTAAAGGAGACCCAGTACTTC

v_gene: TRBV12-3/TRBV12-4
j_gene: TRBJ2-1
len: 15
d_gene: NA
abundance: NA
CDR3aa: CASSLIADEYNEQFF
CDR3nt: TGTGCCAGCAGTTTGATAGCGGACGAATACAATGAGCAGTTCTTC

v_gene: TRBV2
j_gene: TRBJ2-5
len: 14
d_gene: NA
abundance: NA
CDR3aa: CASSDQQGQETQYF
CDR3nt: TGTGCCAGCAGTGACCAACAGGGTCAAGAGACCCAGTACTTC

v_gene: TRBV3-1
j_gene: TRBJ1-1
len: 13
d_gene: NA
abundance: NA
CDR3aa: CASRPGVNTEAFF
CDR3nt: TGTGCCAGCAGACCAGGGGTGAACACTGAAGCTTTCTTT

v_gene: TRBV10-3
j_gene: TRBJ2-5
len: 12
d_gene: NA
abundance: NA
CDR3aa: CAIKGETYERYF
CDR3nt: TGTGCCATCAAAGGGGAAACCTACGAGCGGTACTTC

v_gene: TRBV14
j_gene: TRBJ2-1
len: 16
d_gene: TRBD2
abundance: NA
CDR3aa: CASSSWASGNYNEQFF
CDR3nt: TGTGCCAGCAGTTCATGGGCTAGCGGGAATTACAATGAGCAGTTCTTC

v_gene: TRBV9
j_gene: TRBJ1-4
len: 13
d_gene: TRBD1
abundance: few
CDR3aa: CASGGQGGEKLFF
CDR3nt: TGTGCCAGCGGGGGACAGGGAGGTGAAAAACTGTTTTTT

v_gene: TRBV28
j_gene: TRBJ2-7
len: 16
d_gene: TRBD1
abundance: few
CDR3aa: CASSLALGQGLREQYF
CDR3nt: TGTGCCAGCAGTCTGGCTCTGGGACAGGGTCTTCGAGAGCAGTACTTC

v_gene: TRBV6-5
j_gene: TRBJ2-3
len: 19
d_gene: TRBD2
abundance: NA
CDR3aa: CASSCPAWTSGACTDTQYF
CDR3nt: TGTGCCAGCAGTTGCCCCGCCTGGACTAGCGGAGCCTGCACAGATACGCAGTATTTT

v_gene: TRBV10-3
j_gene: TRBJ1-5
len: 15
d_gene: TRBD1
abundance: once
CDR3aa: CAISEPTGKNQPQHF
CDR3nt: TGTGCCATCAGTGAGCCGACAGGGAAGAATCAGCCCCAGCATTTT

v_gene: TRBV6-5
j_gene: TRBJ2-3
len: 15
d_gene: TRBD2
abundance: NA
CDR3aa: CASSYGGSRADTQYF
CDR3nt: TGTGCCAGCAGTTATGGCGGGAGTAGGGCAGATACGCAGTATTTT

v_gene: TRBV9
j_gene: TRBJ2-2
len: 12
d_gene: NA
abundance: NA
CDR3aa: CASSPHTGELFF
CDR3nt: TGTGCCAGCAGCCCACACACCGGGGAGCTGTTTTTT

v_gene: TRBV5-1
j_gene: TRBJ2-1
len: 15
d_gene: TRBD2
abundance: NA
CDR3aa: CASSSASGVYNEQFF
CDR3nt: TGCGCCAGCAGCTCTGCTAGCGGGGTTTACAATGAGCAGTTCTTC

v_gene: TRBV3-1
j_gene: TRBJ1-5
len: 15
d_gene: NA
abundance: NA
CDR3aa: CASSQDSNLLRPQHF
CDR3nt: TGTGCCAGCAGCCAAGATTCGAACCTTCTCAGGCCCCAGCATTTT

v_gene: TRBV7-9
j_gene: TRBJ2-7
len: 16
d_gene: NA
abundance: NA
CDR3aa: CASSPRVGRGLYEQYF
CDR3nt: TGTGCCAGCAGCCCTCGGGTGGGAAGGGGTTTATACGAGCAGTACTTC

v_gene: TRBV27
j_gene: TRBJ2-5
len: 13
d_gene: NA
abundance: NA
CDR3aa: CASSSGRTEAQYF
CDR3nt: TGTGCCAGCAGTTCGGGACGGACGGAGGCCCAGTACTTC

v_gene: TRBV2
j_gene: TRBJ2-3
len: 15
d_gene: TRBD2
abundance: few
CDR3aa: CASSDVAGSTDTQYF
CDR3nt: TGTGCCAGCAGTGACGTAGCGGGATCAACAGATACGCAGTATTTT

v_gene: TRBV3-1
j_gene: TRBJ2-1
len: 15
d_gene: NA
abundance: NA
CDR3aa: CASSRGGGPVNEQFF
CDR3nt: TGTGCCAGCAGCCGAGGGGGAGGGCCTGTCAATGAGCAGTTCTTC

v_gene: TRBV20-1
j_gene: TRBJ1-6
len: 16
d_gene: NA
abundance: many
CDR3aa: CSARRATSPLNSPLHF
CDR3nt: TGCAGTGCTAGACGGGCCACTAGCCCCCTGAATTCACCCCTCCACTTT

v_gene: TRBV12-3/TRBV12-4
j_gene: TRBJ1-6
len: 14
d_gene: NA
abundance: NA
CDR3aa: CASSFSREGSPLHF
CDR3nt: TGTGCCAGCAGTTTTAGCAGGGAGGGATCACCCCTCCACTTT

v_gene: TRBV20-1
j_gene: TRBJ2-3
len: 14
d_gene: NA
abundance: few
CDR3aa: CSALVAASTDTQYF
CDR3nt: TGCAGTGCTCTAGTAGCGGCTAGCACAGATACGCAGTATTTT

v_gene: TRBV4-1
j_gene: TRBJ2-1
len: 17
d_gene: NA
abundance: few
CDR3aa: CASSQDGPGGRYNEQFF
CDR3nt: TGCGCCAGCAGCCAAGATGGCCCCGGGGGTCGATACAATGAGCAGTTCTTC

v_gene: TRBV13
j_gene: TRBJ2-5
len: 16
d_gene: NA
abundance: NA
CDR3aa: CASSALGLANQETQYF
CDR3nt: TGTGCCAGCAGCGCCCTGGGGCTAGCGAATCAAGAGACCCAGTACTTC

v_gene: TRBV20-1
j_gene: TRBJ2-3
len: 13
d_gene: TRBD1
abundance: NA
CDR3aa: CSATGTGTDTQYF
CDR3nt: TGCAGTGCTACCGGGACAGGGACAGATACGCAGTATTTT

v_gene: TRBV3-1
j_gene: TRBJ2-2
len: 17
d_gene: TRBD2
abundance: NA
CDR3aa: CASSQVLAGVSAGELFF
CDR3nt: TGTGCCAGCAGCCAAGTTTTAGCGGGAGTTTCCGCCGGGGAGCTGTTTTTT

v_gene: TRBV12-5
j_gene: TRBJ2-1
len: 13
d_gene: NA
abundance: NA
CDR3aa: CASGKTGVNEQFF
CDR3nt: TGTGCTAGTGGCAAAACCGGGGTCAATGAGCAGTTCTTC

v_gene: TRBV25-1
j_gene: TRBJ2-5
len: 16
d_gene: NA
abundance: NA
CDR3aa: CASSDPRTGTQETQYF
CDR3nt: TGTGCCAGCAGTGACCCACGGACTGGAACCCAAGAGACCCAGTACTTC

v_gene: TRBV6-7
j_gene: TRBJ2-7
len: 17
d_gene: NA
abundance: NA
CDR3aa: CASSYPDNDSKTYEQYF
CDR3nt: TGTGCCAGCAGTTACCCTGACAATGACAGTAAAACCTACGAGCAGTACTTC

v_gene: TRBV15
j_gene: TRBJ2-3
len: 12
d_gene: NA
abundance: few
CDR3aa: CATSPAGDTQYF
CDR3nt: TGTGCCACCAGTCCGGCGGGAGATACGCAGTATTTT

v_gene: TRBV29-1
j_gene: TRBJ2-7
len: 14
d_gene: TRBD1
abundance: many
CDR3aa: CSVLGQGARYEQYF
CDR3nt: TGCAGCGTCCTCGGACAGGGGGCTAGGTACGAGCAGTACTTC

v_gene: TRBV19
j_gene: TRBJ1-2
len: 13
d_gene: NA
abundance: NA
CDR3aa: CASSTGEPYGYTF
CDR3nt: TGTGCCAGTAGTACTGGAGAGCCCTATGGCTACACCTTC

v_gene: TRBV6-2/TRBV6-3
j_gene: TRBJ1-1
len: 12
d_gene: NA
abundance: many
CDR3aa: CASSFSTQEGFF
CDR3nt: TGTGCCAGCAGTTTTTCGACTCAGGAGGGTTTCTTT